This T cell receptor beta chain is drawn from a study of shared clonotypes between healthy human individuals. Method: immunoSEQ multiplex PCR; TCRdb's copy keeps in-frame clones and lacks some. The sample contains roughly 490,000 clones, 60% to 85% of which appear only once. The germline V gene encodes CDR1 SEHNR and CDR2 FQNEAQ (reference sequence). The CDR3 sequence is 14 residues long. V was cut by 1 base and J by 4 bases, with 8 bases left in between. In the case of this clone: The sample has other DNA sequences that encode this CDR3 too.

The TCR was taken from a woman in her thirties or forties in good health. Some clones in this sample may be carry-over from other donors' samples. The sequenced material came from PBMCs. The chain combines TRBV7-9 with TRBJ2-1; TRBD2 might be the D (5 bases). The CDR3 reads CASSLETSYNEQFF. DNA for the CDR3: TGTGCCAGCAGCTTAGAAACTAGTTACAATGAGCAGTTCTTC. Full variable domain (missing parts from reference TRBV7-9 and TRBJ2-1): DTGVSQNPRHKITKRGQNVTFRCDPISEHNRLYWYRQTLGQGPEFLTYFQNEAQLEKSRLLSDRFSAERPKGSFSTLEIQRTEQGDSAMYLCASSLETSYNEQFFGPGTRLTVL.